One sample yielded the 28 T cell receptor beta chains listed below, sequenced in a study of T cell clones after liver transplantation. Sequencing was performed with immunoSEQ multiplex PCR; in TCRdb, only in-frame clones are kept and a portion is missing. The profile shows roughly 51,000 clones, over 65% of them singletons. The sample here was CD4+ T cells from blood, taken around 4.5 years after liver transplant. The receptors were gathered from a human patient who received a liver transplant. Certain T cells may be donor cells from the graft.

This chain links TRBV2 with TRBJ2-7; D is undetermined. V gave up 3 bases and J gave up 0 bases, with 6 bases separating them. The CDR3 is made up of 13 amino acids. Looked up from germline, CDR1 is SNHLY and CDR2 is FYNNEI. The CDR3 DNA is TGTGCCAGCAGTGATGACAACTCCTACGAGCAGTACTTC. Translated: CASSDDNSYEQYF.

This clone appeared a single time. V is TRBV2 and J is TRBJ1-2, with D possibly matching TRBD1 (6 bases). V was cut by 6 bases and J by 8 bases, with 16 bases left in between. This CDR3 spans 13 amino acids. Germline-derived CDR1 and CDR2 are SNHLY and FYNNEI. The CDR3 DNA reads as TGTGCCAGCAGGGAGGCAGGGGTACACGGCTACACCTTC. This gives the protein CASREAGVHGYTF.

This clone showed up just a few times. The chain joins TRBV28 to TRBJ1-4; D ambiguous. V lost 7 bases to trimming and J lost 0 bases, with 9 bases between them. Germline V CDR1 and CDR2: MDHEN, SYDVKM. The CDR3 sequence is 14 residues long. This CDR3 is CASIPTATNEKLFF. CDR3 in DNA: TGTGCCAGCATACCGACTGCAACTAATGAAAAACTGTTTTTT.

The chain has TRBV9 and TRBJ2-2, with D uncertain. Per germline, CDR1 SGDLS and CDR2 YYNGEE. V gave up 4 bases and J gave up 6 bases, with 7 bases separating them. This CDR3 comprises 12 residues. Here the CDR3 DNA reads TGTGCCAGCAGCATCGTGGCCGGGGAGCTGTTTTTT. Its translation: CASSIVAGELFF. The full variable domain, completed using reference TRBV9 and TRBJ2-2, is DSGVTQTPKHLITATGQRVTLRCSPRSGDLSVYWYQQSLDQGLQFLIQYYNGEERAKGNILERFSAQQFPDLHSELNLSSLELGDSALYFCASSIVAGELFFGEGSRLTVL.

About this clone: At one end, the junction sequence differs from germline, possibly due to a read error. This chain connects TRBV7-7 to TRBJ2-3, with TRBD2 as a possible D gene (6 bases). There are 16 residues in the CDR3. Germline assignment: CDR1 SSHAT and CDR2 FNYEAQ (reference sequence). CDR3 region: CASSLGLGRGTDTQYF. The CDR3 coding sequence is TGTGCTAGCAGCTTAGGACTGGGCCGGGGGACAGATACGCAGTATTTT.

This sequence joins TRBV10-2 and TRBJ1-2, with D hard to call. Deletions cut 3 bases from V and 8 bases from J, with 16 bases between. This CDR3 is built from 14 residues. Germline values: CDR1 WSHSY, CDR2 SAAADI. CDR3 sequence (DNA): TGCGCCAGCAGTGAATGGAAGGGAGGAGACGGCTACACCTTC. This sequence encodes CASSEWKGGDGYTF.

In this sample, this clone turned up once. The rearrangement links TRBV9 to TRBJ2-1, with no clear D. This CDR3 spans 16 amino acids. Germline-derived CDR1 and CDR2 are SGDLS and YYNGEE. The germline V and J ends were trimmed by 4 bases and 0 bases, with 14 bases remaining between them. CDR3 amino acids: CASSPTSRVSYNEQFF. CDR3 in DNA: TGTGCCAGCAGCCCCACATCAAGGGTCTCCTACAATGAGCAGTTCTTC.

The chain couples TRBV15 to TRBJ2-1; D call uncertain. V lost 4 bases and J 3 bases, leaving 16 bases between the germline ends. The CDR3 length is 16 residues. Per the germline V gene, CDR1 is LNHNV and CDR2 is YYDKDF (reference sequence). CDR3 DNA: TGTGCCACCAGCAAGGGCGGCAGTGGAGTCTACAATGAGCAGTTCTTC. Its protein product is CATSKGGSGVYNEQFF.

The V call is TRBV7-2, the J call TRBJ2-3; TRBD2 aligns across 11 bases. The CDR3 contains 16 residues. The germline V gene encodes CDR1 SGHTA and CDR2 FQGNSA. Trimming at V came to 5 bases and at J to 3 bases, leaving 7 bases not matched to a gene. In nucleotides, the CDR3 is TGTGCCAGCAGCCCAAGACTAGCGGGGAATACAGATACGCAGTATTTT. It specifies CASSPRLAGNTDTQYF.

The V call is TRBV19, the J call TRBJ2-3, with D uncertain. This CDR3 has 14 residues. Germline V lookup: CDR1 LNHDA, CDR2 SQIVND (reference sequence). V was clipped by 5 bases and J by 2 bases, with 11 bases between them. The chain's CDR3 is CASSFRSDTDTQYF. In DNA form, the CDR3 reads TGTGCCAGTAGTTTTCGGTCAGACACAGATACGCAGTATTTT. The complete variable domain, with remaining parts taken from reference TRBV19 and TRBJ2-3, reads DGGITQSPKYLFRKEGQNVTLSCEQNLNHDAMYWYRQDPGQGLRLIYYSQIVNDFQKGDIAEGYSVSREKKESFPLTVTSAQKNPTAFYLCASSFRSDTDTQYFGPGTRLTVL.

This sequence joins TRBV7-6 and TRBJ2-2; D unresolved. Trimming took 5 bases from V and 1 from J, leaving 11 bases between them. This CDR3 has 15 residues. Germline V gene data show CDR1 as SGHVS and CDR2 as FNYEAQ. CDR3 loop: CASSPVKGNTGELFF. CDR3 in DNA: TGTGCCAGCAGCCCCGTAAAAGGGAACACCGGGGAGCTGTTTTTT. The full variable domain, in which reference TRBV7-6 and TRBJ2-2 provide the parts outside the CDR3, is GAGVSQSPRYKVTKRGQDVALRCDPISGHVSLYWYRQALGQGPEFLTYFNYEAQQDKSGLPNDRFSAERPEGSISTLTIQRTEQRDSAMYRCASSPVKGNTGELFFGEGSRLTVL.

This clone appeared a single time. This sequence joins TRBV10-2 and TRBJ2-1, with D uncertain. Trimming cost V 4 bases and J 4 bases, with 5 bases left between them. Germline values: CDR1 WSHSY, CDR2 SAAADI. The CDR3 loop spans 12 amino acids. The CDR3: CASSVSYNEQFF. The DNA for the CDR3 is TGCGCCAGCAGTGTCAGTTACAATGAGCAGTTCTTC.

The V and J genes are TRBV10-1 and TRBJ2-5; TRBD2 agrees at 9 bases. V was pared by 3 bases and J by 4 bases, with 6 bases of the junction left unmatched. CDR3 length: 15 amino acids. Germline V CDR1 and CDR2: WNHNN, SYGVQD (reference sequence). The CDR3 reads CASSDGGGAGETQYF. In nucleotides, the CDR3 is TGCGCCAGCAGTGACGGCGGGGGGGCAGGAGAGACCCAGTACTTC.

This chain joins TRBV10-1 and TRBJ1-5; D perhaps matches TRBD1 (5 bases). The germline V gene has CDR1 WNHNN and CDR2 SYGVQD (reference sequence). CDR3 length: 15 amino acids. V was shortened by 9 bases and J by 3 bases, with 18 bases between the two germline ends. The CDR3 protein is CASPPRVRLNQPQHF. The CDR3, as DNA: TGCGCCAGTCCCCCCAGGGTACGGCTCAATCAGCCCCAGCATTTT.

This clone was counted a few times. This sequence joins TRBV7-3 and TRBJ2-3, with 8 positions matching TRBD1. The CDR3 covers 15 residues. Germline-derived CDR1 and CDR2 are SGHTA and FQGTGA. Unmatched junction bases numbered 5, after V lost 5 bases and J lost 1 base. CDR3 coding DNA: TGTGCCAGCAGCCAGGGGGCAGGAGGCACAGATACGCAGTATTTT. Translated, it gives CASSQGAGGTDTQYF.

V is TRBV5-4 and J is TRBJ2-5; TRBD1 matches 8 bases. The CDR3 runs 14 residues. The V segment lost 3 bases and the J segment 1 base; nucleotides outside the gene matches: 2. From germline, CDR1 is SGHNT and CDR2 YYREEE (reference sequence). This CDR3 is CASSSGQAQETQYF. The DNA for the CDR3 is TGTGCCAGCAGCTCGGGACAGGCCCAAGAGACCCAGTACTTC.

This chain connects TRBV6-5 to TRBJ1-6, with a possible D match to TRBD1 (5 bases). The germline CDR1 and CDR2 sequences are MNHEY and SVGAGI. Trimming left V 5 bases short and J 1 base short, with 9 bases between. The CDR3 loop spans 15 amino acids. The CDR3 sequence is CASSAGKSYNSPLHF. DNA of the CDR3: TGTGCCAGCAGTGCAGGGAAGTCCTATAATTCACCCCTCCACTTT.

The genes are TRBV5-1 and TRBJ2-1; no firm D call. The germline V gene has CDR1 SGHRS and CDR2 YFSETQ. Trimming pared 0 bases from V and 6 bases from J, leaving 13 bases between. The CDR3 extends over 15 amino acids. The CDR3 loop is CASSLGYASTNEQFF. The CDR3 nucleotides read TGCGCCAGCAGCTTGGGATATGCAAGCACCAATGAGCAGTTCTTC.

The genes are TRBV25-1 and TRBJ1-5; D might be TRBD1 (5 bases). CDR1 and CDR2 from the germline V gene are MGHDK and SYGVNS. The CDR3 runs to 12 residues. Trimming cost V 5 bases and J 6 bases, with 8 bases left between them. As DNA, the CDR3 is TGTGCCAGCAGTAAAGGGGTTCAGCCCCAGCATTTT. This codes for CASSKGVQPQHF. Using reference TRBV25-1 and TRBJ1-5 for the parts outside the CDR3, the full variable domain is EADIYQTPRYLVIGTGKKITLECSQTMGHDKMYWYQQDPGMELHLIHYSYGVNSTEKGDLSSESTVSRIRTEHFPLTLESARPSHTSQYLCASSKGVQPQHFGDGTRLSIL.

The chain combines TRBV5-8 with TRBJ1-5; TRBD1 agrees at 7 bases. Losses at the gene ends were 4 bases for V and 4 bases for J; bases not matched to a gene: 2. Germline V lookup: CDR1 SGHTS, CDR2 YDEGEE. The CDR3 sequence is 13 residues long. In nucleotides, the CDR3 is TGTGCCAGCAGCGGGACAGCGAATCAGCCCCAGCATTTT. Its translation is CASSGTANQPQHF.

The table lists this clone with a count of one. The CDR3 protein is CASSSLAGTGSLNEQYF. CDR3 nucleotide sequence: TGTGCCAGCAGTTCCCTCGCCGGGACGGGGTCTTTAAACGAGCAGTACTTC. This sequence joins TRBV28 and TRBJ2-7; D is tentatively TRBD1 or TRBD2 (5 bases each). In germline, CDR1 is MDHEN, CDR2 SYDVKM. Trimming removed 4 bases from V and 5 bases from J, with 24 bases in between. The CDR3 loop spans 17 amino acids.

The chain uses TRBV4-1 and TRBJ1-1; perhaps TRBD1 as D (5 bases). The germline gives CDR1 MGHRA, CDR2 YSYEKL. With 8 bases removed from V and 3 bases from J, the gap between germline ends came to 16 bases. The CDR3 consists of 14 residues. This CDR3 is CASRGPLKDTEAFF. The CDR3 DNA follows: TGCGCCAGCCGGGGACCTCTAAAGGACACTGAAGCTTTCTTT.

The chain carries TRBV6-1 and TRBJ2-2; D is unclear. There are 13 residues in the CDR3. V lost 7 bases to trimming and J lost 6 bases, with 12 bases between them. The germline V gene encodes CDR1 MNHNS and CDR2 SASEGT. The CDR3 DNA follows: TGTGCCAGCACTAGGGAAGGAGCCGGGGAGCTGTTTTTT. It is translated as CASTREGAGELFF.

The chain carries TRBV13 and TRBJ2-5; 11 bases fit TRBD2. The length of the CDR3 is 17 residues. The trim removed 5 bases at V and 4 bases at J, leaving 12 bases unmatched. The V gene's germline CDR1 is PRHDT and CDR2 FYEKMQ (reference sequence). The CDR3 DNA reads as TGTGCCAGCAGCAGTAGCGGGGGGGCTACGGGGTCAGAGACCCAGTACTTC. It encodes CASSSSGGATGSETQYF.

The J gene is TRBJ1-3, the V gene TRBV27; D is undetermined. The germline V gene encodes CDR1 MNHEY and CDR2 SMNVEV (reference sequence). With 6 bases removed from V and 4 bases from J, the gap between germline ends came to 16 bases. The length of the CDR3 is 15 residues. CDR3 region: CASSSVASGGNTIYF. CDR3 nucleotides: TGTGCCAGCAGCTCGGTAGCCTCGGGAGGAAACACCATATATTTT.

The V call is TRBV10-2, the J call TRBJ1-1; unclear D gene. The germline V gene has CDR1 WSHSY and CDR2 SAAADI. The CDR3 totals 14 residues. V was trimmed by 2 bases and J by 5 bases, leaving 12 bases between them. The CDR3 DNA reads TGCGCCAGCAGTGAGAAGGGTAGAGGGACTGAAGCTTTCTTT. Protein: CASSEKGRGTEAFF.

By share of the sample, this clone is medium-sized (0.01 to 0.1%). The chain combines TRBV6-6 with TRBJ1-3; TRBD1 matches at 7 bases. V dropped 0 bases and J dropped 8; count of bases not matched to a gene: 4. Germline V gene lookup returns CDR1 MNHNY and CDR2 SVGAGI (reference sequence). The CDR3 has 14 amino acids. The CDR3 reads CASSYSSGGDTIYF. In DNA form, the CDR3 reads TGTGCCAGCAGTTACTCTTCAGGGGGTGACACCATATATTTT.

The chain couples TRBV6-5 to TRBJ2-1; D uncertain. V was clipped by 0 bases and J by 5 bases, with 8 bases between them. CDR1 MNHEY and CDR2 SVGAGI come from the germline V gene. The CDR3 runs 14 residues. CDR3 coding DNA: TGTGCCAGCAGTTACTCGATTCGGGACAATGAGCAGTTCTTC. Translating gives CASSYSIRDNEQFF.